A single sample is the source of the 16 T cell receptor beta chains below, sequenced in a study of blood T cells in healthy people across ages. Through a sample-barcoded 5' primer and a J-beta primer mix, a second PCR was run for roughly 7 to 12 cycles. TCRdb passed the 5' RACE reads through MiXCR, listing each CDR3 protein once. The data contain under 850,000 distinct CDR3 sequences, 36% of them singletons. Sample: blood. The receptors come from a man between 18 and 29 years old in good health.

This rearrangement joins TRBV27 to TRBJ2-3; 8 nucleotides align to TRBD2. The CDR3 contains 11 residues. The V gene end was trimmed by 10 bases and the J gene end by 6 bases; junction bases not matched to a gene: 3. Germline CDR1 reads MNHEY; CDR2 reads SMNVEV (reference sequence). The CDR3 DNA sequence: TGTGCCACCGAGCGGGGGGATACGCAGTATTTT. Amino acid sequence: CATERGDTQYF.

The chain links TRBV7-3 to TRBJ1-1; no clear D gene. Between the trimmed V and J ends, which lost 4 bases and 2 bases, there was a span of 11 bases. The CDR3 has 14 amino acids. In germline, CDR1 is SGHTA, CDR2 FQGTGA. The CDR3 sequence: CASSSQNSNTEAFF. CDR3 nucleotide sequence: TGTGCCAGCAGCTCTCAGAACTCAAACACTGAAGCTTTCTTT. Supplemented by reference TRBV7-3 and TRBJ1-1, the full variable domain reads GAGVSQTPSNKVTEKGKYVELRCDPISGHTALYWYRQSLGQGPEFLIYFQGTGAADDSGLPNDRFFAVRPEGSVSTLKIQRTERGDSAVYLCASSSQNSNTEAFFGQGTRLTVV.

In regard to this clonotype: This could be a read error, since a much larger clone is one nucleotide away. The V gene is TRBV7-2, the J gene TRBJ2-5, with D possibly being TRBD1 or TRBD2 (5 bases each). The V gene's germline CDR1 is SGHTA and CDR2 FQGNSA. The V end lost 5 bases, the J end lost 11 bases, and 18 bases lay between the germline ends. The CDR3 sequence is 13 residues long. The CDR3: CASSAGTRDEQYF. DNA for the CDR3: TGTGCCAGCAGCGCCGGGACCAGGGATGAGCAGTACTTC.

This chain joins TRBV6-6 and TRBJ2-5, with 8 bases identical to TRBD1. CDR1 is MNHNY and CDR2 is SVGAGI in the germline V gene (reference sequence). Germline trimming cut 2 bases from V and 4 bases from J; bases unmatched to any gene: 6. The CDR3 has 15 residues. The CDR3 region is CASSYVTGGRETQYF. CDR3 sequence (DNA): TGTGCCAGCAGTTACGTTACAGGGGGTCGAGAGACCCAGTACTTC.

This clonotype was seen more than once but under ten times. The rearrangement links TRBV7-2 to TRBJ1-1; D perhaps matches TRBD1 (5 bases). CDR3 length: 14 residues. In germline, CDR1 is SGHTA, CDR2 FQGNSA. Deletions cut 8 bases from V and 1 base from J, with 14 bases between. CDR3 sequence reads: CASLLWGKNTEAFF. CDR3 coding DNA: TGTGCCAGCTTATTGTGGGGGAAGAACACTGAAGCTTTCTTT.

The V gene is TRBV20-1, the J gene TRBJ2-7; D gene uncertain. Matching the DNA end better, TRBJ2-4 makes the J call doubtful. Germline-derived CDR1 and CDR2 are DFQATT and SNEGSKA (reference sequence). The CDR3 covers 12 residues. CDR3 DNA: TGCAGTGCTAGAGTAGGGTCGGACATTCAGTACTTC. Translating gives CSARVGSDIQYF.

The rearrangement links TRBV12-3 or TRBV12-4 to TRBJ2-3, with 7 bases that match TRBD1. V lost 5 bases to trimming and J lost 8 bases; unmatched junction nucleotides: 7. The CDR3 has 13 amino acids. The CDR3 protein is CASSASTGATQYF. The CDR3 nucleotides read TGTGCCAGCAGTGCAAGTACAGGGGCTACGCAGTATTTT.

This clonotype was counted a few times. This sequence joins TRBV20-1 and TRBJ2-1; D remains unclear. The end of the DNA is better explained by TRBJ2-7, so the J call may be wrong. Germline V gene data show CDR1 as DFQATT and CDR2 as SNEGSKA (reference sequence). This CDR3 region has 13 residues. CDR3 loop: CSARRNSYNEQYF. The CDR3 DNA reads TGCAGTGCTAGGCGGAACTCCTACAATGAGCAGTACTTC.

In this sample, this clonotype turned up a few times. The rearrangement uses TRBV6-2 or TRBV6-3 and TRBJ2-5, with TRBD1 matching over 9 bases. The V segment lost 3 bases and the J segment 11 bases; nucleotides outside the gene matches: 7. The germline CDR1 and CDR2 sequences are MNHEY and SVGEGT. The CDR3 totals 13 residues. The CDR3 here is CASSYTGGNEQYF. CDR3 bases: TGTGCCAGCAGTTATACAGGGGGCAATGAGCAGTACTTC.

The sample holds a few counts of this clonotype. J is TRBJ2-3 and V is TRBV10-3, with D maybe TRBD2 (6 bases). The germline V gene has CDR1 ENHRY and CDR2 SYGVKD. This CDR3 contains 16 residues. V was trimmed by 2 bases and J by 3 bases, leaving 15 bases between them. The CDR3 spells CAISEPPRGRTDTQYF. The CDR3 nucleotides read TGTGCCATCAGTGAGCCCCCCCGGGGGAGGACAGATACGCAGTATTTT.

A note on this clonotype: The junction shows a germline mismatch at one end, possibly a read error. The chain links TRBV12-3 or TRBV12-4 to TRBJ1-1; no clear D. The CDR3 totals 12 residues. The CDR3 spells CASNLGNTKAFF. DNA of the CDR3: TGTGCCAGCAACCTAGGGAACACTAAAGCTTTCTTT.

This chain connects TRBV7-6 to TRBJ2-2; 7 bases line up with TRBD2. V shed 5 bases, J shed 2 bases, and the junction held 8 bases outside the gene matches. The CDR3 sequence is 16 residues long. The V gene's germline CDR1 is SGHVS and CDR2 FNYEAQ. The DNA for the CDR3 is TGTGCCAGCAGCCAAGGGACTATTCTAAACACCGGGGAGCTGTTTTTT. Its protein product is CASSQGTILNTGELFF.

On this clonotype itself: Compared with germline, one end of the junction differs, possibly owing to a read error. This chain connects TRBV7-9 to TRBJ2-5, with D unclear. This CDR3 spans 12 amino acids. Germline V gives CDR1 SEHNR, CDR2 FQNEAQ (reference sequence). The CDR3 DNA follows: TGTGCCGGCAGCTATCAAACAGAGACCCAGTACTTC. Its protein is CAGSYQTETQYF.

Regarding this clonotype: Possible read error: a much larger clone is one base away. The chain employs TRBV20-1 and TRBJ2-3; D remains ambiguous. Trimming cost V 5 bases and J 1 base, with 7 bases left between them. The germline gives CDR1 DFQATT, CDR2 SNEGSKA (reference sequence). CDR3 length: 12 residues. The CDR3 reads CSAADRTDTQYF. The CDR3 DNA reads TGCAGTGCTGCGGACCGCACAGATACGCAGTATTTT.

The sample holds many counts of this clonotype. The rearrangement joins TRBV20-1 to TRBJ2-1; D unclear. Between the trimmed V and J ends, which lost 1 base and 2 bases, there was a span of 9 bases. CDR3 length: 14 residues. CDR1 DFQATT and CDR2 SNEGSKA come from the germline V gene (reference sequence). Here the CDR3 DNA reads TGCAGTGCTAGAGGGACCCAAGCCTACAATGAGCAGTTCTTC. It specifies CSARGTQAYNEQFF.

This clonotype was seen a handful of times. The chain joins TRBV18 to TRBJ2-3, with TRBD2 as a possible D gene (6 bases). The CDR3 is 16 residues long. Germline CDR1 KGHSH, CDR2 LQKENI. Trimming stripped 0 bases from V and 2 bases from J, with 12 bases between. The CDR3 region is CASSPPRDFSTDTQYF. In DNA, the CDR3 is TGTGCCAGCTCACCACCGCGGGACTTCTCCACAGATACGCAGTATTTT.